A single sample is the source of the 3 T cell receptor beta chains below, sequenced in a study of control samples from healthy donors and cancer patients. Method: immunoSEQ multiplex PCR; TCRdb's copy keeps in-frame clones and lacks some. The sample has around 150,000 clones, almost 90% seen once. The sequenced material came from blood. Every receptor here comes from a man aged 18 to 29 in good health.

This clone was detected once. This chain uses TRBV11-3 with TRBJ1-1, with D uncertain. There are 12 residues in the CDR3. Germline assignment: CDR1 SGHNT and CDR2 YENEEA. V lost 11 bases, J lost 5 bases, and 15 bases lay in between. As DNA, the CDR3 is TGTGCCGAGCGGCAGGTGGGGACTGAAGCTTTCTTT. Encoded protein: CAERQVGTEAFF. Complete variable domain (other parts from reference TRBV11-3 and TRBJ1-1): EAGVVQSPRYKIIEKKQPVAFWCNPISGHNTLYWYLQNLGQGPELLIRYENEEAVDDSQLPKDRFSAERLKGVDSTLKIQPAELGDSAVYLCAERQVGTEAFFGQGTRLTVV.

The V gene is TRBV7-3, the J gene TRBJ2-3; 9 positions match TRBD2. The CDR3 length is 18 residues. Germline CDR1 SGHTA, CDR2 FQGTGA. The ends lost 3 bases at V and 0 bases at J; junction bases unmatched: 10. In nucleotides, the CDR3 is TGTGCCAGCAGCTTCGGGACAAGCGGGGGGCGTAGCACAGATACGCAGTATTTT. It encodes CASSFGTSGGRSTDTQYF.

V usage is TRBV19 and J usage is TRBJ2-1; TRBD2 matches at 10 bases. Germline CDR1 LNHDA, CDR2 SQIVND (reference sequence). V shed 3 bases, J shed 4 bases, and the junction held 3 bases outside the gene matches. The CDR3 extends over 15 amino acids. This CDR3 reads CASSIGTSVYNEQFF. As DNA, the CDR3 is TGTGCCAGTAGTATCGGGACTAGCGTATACAATGAGCAGTTCTTC.